A single TCR beta chain is shown here with its context. Here immunoSEQ multiplex PCR was the method, and the copy in TCRdb shows in-frame clones only, minus some. The sample records 99,000 or so clones, about 95% being singletons. Germline V gives CDR1 MNHEY, CDR2 SVGAGI. CDR3 length: 16 residues. V was clipped by 2 bases and J by 1 base, with 12 bases between them. The data were obtained in a study of technical replicates of blood from a handful of donors. The J gene is TRBJ2-1, the V gene TRBV6-5, with D maybe TRBD2 (6 bases). This sequence was found in a human donor in good health. The sequencing sample was made of T cells isolated from PBMCs. The CDR3 loop is CASSYTRTISYNEQFF. CDR3 bases: TGTGCCAGCAGTTACACTAGGACTATTTCCTACAATGAGCAGTTCTTC.